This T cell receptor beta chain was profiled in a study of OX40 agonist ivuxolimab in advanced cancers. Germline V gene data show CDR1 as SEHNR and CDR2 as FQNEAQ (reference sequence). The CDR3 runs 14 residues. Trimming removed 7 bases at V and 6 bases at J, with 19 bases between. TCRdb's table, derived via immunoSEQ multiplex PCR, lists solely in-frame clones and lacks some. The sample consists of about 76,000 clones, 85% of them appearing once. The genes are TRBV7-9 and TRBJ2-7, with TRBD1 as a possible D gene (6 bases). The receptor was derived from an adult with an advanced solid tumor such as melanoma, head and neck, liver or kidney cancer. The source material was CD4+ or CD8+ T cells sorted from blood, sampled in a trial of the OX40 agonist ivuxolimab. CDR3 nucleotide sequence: TGTGCCAGCACCCCCCGGGCAGGGGCTCGCGAGCAGTACTTC. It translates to CASTPRAGAREQYF.